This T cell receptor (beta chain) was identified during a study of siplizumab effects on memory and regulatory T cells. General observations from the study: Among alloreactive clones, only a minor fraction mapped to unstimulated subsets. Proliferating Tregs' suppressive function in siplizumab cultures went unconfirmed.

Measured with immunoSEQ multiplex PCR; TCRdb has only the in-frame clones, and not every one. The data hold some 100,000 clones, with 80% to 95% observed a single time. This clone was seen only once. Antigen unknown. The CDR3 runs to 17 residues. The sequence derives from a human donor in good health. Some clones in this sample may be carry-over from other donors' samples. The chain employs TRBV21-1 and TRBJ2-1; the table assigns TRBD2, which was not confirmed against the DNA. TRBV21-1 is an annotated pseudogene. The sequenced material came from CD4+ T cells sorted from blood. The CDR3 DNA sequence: TGTGCCAGCAGTTTTTTCCTGACCCAGATCACTATCGATGAGCAGTTCTTC. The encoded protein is CASSFFLTQITIDEQFF.